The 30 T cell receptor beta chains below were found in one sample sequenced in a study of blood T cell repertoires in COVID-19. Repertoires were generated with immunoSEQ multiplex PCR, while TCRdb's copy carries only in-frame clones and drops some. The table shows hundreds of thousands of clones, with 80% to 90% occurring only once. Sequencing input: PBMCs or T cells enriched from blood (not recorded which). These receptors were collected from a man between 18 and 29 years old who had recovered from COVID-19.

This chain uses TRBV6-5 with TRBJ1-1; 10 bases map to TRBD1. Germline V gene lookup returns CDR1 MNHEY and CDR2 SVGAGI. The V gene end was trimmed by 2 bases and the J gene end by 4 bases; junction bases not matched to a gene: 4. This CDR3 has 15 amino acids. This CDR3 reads CASSYRRTGGTEAFF. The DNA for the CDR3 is TGTGCCAGCAGTTACAGGAGGACAGGGGGCACTGAAGCTTTCTTT.

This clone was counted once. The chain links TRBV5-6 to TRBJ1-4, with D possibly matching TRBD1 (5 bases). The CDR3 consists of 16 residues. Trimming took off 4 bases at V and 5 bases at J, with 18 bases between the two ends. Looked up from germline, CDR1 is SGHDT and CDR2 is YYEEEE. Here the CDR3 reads CASSVGPGSRNEKLFF. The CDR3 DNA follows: TGTGCCAGCAGCGTGGGCCCAGGGTCTCGGAATGAAAAACTGTTTTTT.

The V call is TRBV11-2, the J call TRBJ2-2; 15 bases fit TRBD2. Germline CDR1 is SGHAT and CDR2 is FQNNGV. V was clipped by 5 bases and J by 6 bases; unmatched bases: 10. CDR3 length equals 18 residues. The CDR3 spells CASSPLGTSGRSAGELFF. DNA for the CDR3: TGTGCCAGCAGCCCACTCGGGACTAGCGGGAGGTCTGCCGGGGAGCTGTTTTTT. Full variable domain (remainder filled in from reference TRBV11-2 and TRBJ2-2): EAGVAQSPRYKIIEKRQSVAFWCNPISGHATLYWYQQILGQGPKLLIQFQNNGVVDDSQLPKDRFSAERLKGVDSTLKIQPAKLEDSAVYLCASSPLGTSGRSAGELFFGEGSRLTVL.

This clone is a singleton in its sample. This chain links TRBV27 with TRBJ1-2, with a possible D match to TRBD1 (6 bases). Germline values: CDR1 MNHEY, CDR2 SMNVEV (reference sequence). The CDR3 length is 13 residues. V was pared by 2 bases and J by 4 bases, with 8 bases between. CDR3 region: CASSLAGAYGYTF. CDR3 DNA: TGTGCCAGCAGTTTAGCAGGGGCCTATGGCTACACCTTC.

CDR3 protein: CASSYQTGANEKLFF. In nucleotides, the CDR3 is TGTGCCAGCAGTTACCAGACAGGGGCTAATGAAAAACTGTTTTTT. The chain carries TRBV6-5 and TRBJ1-4, with 8 nucleotides matching TRBD1. The V segment lost 2 bases and the J segment 3 bases; nucleotides outside the gene matches: 2. Germline V gene data show CDR1 as MNHEY and CDR2 as SVGAGI. This CDR3 has 15 residues.

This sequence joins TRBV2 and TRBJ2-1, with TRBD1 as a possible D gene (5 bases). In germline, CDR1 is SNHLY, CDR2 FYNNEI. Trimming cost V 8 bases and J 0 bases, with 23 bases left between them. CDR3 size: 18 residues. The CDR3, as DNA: TGTGCCAGCTCCTCAGCAAAAGATATAAGGGGCTCCTACAATGAGCAGTTCTTC. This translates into CASSSAKDIRGSYNEQFF.

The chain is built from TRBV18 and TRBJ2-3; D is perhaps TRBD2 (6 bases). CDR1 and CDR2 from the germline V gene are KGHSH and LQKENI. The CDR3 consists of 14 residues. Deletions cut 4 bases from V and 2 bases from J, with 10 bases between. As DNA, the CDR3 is TGTGCCAGCTCACGTAGCGGCTACACAGATACGCAGTATTTT. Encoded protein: CASSRSGYTDTQYF.

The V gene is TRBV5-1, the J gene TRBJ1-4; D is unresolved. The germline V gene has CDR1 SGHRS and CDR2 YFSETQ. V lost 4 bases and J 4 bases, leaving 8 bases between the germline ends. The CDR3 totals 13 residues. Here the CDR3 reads CASSPINNEKLFF. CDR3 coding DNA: TGCGCCAGCAGCCCTATAAATAATGAAAAACTGTTTTTT. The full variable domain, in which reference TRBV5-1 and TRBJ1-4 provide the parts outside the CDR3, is KAGVTQTPRYLIKTRGQQVTLSCSPISGHRSVSWYQQTPGQGLQFLFEYFSETQRNKGNFPGRFSGRQFSNSRSEMNVSTLELGDSALYLCASSPINNEKLFFGSGTQLSVL.

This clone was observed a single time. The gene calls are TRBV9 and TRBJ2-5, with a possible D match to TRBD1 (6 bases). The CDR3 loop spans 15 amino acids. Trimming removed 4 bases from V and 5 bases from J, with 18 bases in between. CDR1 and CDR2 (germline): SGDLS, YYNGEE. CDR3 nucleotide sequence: TGTGCCAGCAGCTTACAACAGGGCCCCGGGGAGACCCAGTACTTC. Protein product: CASSLQQGPGETQYF.

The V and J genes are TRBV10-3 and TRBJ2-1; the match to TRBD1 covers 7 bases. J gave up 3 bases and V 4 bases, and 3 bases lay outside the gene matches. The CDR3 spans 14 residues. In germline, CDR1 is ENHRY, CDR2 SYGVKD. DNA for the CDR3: TGTGCCATCAGTGCGGGGACAGTCTACAATGAGCAGTTCTTC. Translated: CAISAGTVYNEQFF.

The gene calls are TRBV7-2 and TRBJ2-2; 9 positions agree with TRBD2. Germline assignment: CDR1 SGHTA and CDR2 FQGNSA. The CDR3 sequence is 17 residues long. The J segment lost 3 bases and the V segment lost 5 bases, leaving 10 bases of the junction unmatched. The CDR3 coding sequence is TGTGCCAGCAGCCAGACCCTAGCGGGGCCATACACCGGGGAGCTGTTTTTT. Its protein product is CASSQTLAGPYTGELFF.

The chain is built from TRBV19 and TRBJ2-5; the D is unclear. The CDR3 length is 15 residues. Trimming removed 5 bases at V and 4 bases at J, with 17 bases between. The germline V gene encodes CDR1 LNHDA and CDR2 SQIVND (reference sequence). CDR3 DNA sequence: TGTGCCAGTAGTCTTTCCCCTATTAGTTTAGAGACCCAGTACTTC. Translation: CASSLSPISLETQYF.

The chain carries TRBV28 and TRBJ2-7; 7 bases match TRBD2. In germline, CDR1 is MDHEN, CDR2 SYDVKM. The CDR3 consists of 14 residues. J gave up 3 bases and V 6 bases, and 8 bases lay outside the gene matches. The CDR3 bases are TGTGCCAGCAGCTACGCGGGAGCAAACTACGAGCAGTACTTC. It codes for CASSYAGANYEQYF.

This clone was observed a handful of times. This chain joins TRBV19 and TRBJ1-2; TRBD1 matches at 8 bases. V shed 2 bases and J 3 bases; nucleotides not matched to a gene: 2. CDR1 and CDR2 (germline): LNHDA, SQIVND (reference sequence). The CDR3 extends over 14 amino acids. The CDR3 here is CASSIQGAYYGYTF. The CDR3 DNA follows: TGTGCCAGTAGTATACAGGGGGCCTACTATGGCTACACCTTC.

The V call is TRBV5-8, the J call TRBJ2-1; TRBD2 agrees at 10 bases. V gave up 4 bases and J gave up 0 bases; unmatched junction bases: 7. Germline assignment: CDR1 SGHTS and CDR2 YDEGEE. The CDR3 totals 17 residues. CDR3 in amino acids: CASSPAGLASSYNEQFF. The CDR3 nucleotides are TGTGCCAGCAGCCCAGCGGGACTAGCGAGCTCCTACAATGAGCAGTTCTTC.

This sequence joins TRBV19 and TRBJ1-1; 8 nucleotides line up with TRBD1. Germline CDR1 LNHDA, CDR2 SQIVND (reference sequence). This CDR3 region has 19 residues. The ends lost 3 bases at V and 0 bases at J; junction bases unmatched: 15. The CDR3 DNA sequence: TGTGCCAGTAGTATTTCATCAGGGGGCTCCGGCAGGGTGAACACTGAAGCTTTCTTT. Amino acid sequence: CASSISSGGSGRVNTEAFF.

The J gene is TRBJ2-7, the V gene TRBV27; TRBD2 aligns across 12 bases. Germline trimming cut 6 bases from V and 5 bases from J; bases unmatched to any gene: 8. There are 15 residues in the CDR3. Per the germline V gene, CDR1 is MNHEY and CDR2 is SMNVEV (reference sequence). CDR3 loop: CASSLTSGGPHEQYF. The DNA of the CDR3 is TGTGCCAGCAGCCTGACTAGCGGGGGCCCCCACGAGCAGTACTTC.

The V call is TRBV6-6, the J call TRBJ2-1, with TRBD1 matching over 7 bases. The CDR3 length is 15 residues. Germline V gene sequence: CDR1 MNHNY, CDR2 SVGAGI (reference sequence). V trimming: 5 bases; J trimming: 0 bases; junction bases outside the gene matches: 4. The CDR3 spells CASSGTASSYNEQFF. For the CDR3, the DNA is TGTGCCAGCAGTGGGACAGCTAGCTCCTACAATGAGCAGTTCTTC.

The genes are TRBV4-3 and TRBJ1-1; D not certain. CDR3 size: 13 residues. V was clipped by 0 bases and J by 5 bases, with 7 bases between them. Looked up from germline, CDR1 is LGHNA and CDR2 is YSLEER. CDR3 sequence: CASSQDRRTEAFF. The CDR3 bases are TGCGCCAGCAGCCAAGATCGGAGAACTGAAGCTTTCTTT.

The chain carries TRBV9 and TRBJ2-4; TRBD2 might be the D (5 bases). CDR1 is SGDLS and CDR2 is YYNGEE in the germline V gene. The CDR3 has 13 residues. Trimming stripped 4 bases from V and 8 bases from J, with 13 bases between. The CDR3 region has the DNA TGTGCCAGCAGCTATGGCGGGTTCGACATTCAGTACTTC. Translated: CASSYGGFDIQYF. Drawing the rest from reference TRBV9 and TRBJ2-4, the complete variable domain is DSGVTQTPKHLITATGQRVTLRCSPRSGDLSVYWYQQSLDQGLQFLIQYYNGEERAKGNILERFSAQQFPDLHSELNLSSLELGDSALYFCASSYGGFDIQYFGAGTRLSVL.

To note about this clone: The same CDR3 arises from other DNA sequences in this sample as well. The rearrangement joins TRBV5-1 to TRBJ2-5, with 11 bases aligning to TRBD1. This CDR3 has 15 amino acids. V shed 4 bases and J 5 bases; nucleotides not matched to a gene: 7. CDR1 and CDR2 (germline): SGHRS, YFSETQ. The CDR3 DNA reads TGCGCCAGCAGCCGTCCGGGACAGGGGGGTGAGACCCAGTACTTC. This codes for CASSRPGQGGETQYF.

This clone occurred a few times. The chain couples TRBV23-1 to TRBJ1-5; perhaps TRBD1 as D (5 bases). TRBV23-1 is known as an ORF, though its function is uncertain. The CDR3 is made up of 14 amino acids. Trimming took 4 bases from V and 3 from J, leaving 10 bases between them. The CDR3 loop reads CASSLRAHNQPQHF. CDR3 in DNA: TGCGCCAGCAGTCTCAGGGCCCACAATCAGCCCCAGCATTTT.

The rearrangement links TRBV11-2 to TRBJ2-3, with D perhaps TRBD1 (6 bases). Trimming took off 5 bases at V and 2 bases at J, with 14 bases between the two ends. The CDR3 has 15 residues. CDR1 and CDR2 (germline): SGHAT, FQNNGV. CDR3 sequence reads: CASSPPRGLTDTQYF. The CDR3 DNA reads TGTGCCAGCAGCCCGCCCAGGGGCCTCACAGATACGCAGTATTTT. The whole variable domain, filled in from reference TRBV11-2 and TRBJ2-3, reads EAGVAQSPRYKIIEKRQSVAFWCNPISGHATLYWYQQILGQGPKLLIQFQNNGVVDDSQLPKDRFSAERLKGVDSTLKIQPAKLEDSAVYLCASSPPRGLTDTQYFGPGTRLTVL.

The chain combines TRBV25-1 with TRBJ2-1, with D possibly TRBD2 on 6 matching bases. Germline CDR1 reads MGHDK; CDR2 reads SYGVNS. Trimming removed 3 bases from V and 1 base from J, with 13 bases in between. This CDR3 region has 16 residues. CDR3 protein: CASSDFAGRSYNEQFF. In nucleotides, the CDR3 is TGTGCCAGCAGTGATTTTGCGGGACGTTCCTACAATGAGCAGTTCTTC.

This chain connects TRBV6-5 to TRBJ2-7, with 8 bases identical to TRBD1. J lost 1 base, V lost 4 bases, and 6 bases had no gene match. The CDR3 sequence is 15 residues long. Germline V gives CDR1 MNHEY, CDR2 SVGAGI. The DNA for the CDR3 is TGTGCCAGCAGTTTCGGGACAGGCCCTTCCTACGAGCAGTACTTC. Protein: CASSFGTGPSYEQYF.

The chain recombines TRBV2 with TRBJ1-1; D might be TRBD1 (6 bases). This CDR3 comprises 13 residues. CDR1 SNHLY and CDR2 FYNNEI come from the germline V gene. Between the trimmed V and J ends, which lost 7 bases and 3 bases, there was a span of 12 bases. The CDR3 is CASTYRADTEAFF. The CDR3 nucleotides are TGTGCCAGCACCTACAGGGCTGACACTGAAGCTTTCTTT.

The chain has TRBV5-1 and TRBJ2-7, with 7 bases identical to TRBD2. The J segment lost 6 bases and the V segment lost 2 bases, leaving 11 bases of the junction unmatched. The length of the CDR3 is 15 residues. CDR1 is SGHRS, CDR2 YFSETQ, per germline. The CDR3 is CASSLTAGSVGEQYF. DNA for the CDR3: TGCGCCAGCAGCTTAACAGCGGGATCCGTCGGCGAGCAGTACTTC. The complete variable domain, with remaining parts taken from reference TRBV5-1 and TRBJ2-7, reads KAGVTQTPRYLIKTRGQQVTLSCSPISGHRSVSWYQQTPGQGLQFLFEYFSETQRNKGNFPGRFSGRQFSNSRSEMNVSTLELGDSALYLCASSLTAGSVGEQYFGPGTRLTVT.

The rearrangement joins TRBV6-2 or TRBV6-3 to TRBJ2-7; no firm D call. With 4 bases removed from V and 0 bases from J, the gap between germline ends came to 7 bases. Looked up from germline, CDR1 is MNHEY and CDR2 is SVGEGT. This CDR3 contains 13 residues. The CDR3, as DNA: TGTGCCAGCAGTTTCCCTAGCTCCTACGAGCAGTACTTC. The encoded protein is CASSFPSSYEQYF.

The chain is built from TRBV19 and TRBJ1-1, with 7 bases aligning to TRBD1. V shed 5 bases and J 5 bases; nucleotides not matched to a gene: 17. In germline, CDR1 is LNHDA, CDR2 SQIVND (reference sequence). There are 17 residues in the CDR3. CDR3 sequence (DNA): TGTGCCAGTAGTTTTGGCGGAGGGGGCGGAGGGGGAACTGAAGCTTTCTTT. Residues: CASSFGGGGGGGTEAFF.

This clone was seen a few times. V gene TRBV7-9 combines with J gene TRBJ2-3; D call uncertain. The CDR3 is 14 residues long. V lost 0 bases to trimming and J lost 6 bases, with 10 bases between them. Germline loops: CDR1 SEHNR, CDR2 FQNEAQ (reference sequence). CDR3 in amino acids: CASSLAANPDTQYF. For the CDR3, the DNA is TGTGCCAGCAGCTTAGCCGCTAACCCGGATACGCAGTATTTT.